A single T cell receptor beta chain is shown here with its context. TCRdb's copy holds only in-frame clones and misses some; the assay was immunoSEQ multiplex PCR. The sample yields tens of thousands of clones, roughly 82% seen once. The entry originates in a study of OX40 agonist ivuxolimab in advanced cancers. Germline loops: CDR1 SNHLY, CDR2 FYNNEI. Trimming removed 5 bases from V and 2 bases from J, with 10 bases in between. This CDR3 spans 14 amino acids. The gene calls are TRBV2 and TRBJ1-5, with unresolved D. This sequence was found in an adult with an advanced solid tumor such as melanoma, head and neck, liver or kidney cancer. Sequences were derived from CD4+ or CD8+ T cells sorted from blood, sampled in a trial of the OX40 agonist ivuxolimab. The CDR3 spells CASSSGFGNQPQHF. The CDR3 DNA follows: TGTGCCAGCAGTTCCGGTTTTGGCAATCAGCCCCAGCATTTT.